A single sample gave rise to the 21 T cell receptor beta chains below, sequenced in a study of blood T cell repertoires in COVID-19. Sequenced by immunoSEQ multiplex PCR; TCRdb stores in-frame clones only, minus some. The sample includes roughly 150,000 clones, roughly 85% seen only once; the top ten take 5%. What was sequenced was peripheral blood. All receptors come from a human donor in a cohort sampled during active COVID-19.

The chain recombines TRBV5-4 with TRBJ2-1; a weak D match, TRBD1 (5 bases). Trimming pared 0 bases from V and 9 bases from J, leaving 7 bases between. The germline V gene has CDR1 SGHNT and CDR2 YYREEE (reference sequence). The CDR3 covers 12 residues. The DNA of the CDR3 is TGTGCCAGCAGCTTGGTACAGGCTGAGCAGTTCTTC. Translated: CASSLVQAEQFF.

This clone was seen once. The V call is TRBV6-5, the J call TRBJ1-2, with 8 bases matching TRBD1. From germline, CDR1 is MNHEY and CDR2 SVGAGI. Trimming cost V 6 bases and J 8 bases; bases outside gene matches: 2. The CDR3 has 11 amino acids. The CDR3 protein is CASSGQGGYTF. The CDR3 nucleotides read TGTGCCAGCAGCGGACAGGGCGGCTACACCTTC.

The V and J genes are TRBV9 and TRBJ2-7; D gene ambiguous. This CDR3 has 14 amino acids. Germline CDR1 is SGDLS and CDR2 is YYNGEE. V was pared by 0 bases and J by 0 bases, with 7 bases between. The CDR3 DNA sequence: TGTGCCAGCAGCGTAGAGGCGGCCTCCTACGAGCAGTACTTC. Translation: CASSVEAASYEQYF.

The chain uses TRBV24-1 and TRBJ2-5; 7 nucleotides match TRBD1. This CDR3 region has 15 residues. V gave up 3 bases and J gave up 4 bases; unmatched junction bases: 7. Germline V CDR1 and CDR2: KGHDR, SFDVKD. CDR3 DNA sequence: TGTGCCACCAGTGATCCCGAAGGGGGCTCAGAGACCCAGTACTTC. The encoded protein is CATSDPEGGSETQYF.

The chain employs TRBV28 and TRBJ1-6; 10 bases map to TRBD1. Trimming took 3 bases from V and 1 from J; bases not matched to a gene: 15. The CDR3 has 21 residues. The V gene's germline CDR1 is MDHEN and CDR2 SYDVKM. CDR3 nucleotide sequence: TGTGCCAGCAGTTTCCCCGGGACAGGGGAAAGGTTTAGGTCCTATAATTCACCCCTCCACTTT. The encoded protein is CASSFPGTGERFRSYNSPLHF.

The chain carries TRBV28 and TRBJ1-3; TRBD1 might be the D (6 bases). Germline V gene data show CDR1 as MDHEN and CDR2 as SYDVKM. There are 16 residues in the CDR3. Trimming cost V 6 bases and J 6 bases, with 21 bases left between them. The CDR3 loop is CASSPGGAGTLNTIYF. The CDR3 DNA reads as TGTGCCAGCAGCCCCGGGGGGGCCGGGACTTTAAACACCATATATTTT. The variable domain in full, with the rest retrieved from reference TRBV28 and TRBJ1-3, is DVKVTQSSRYLVKRTGEKVFLECVQDMDHENMFWYRQDPGLGLRLIYFSYDVKMKEKGDIPEGYSVSREKKERFSLILESASTNQTSMYLCASSPGGAGTLNTIYFGEGSWLTVV.

The CDR3 DNA follows: TGCGCCAGCAGCTTGGAAGGGGAAGGGGGCACAGATACGCAGTATTTT. Amino acid sequence: CASSLEGEGGTDTQYF. The chain links TRBV5-1 to TRBJ2-3; perhaps TRBD1 as D (5 bases). The CDR3 consists of 16 residues. The germline V gene has CDR1 SGHRS and CDR2 YFSETQ. Between the trimmed V and J ends, which lost 0 bases and 1 base, there was a span of 12 bases.

This clone was seen just once. This chain links TRBV28 with TRBJ1-2; 7 bases map to TRBD1. J was trimmed by 1 base and V by 6 bases; bases with no gene match: 8. CDR1 and CDR2 from the germline V gene are MDHEN and SYDVKM. The CDR3 is 15 amino acids. The CDR3 spells CASSQDRPVNYGYTF. In DNA form, the CDR3 reads TGTGCCAGCAGCCAGGACAGGCCTGTTAACTATGGCTACACCTTC.

V is TRBV2 and J is TRBJ2-7, with D maybe TRBD1 (5 bases). This CDR3 region has 14 residues. V lost 7 bases, J lost 3 bases, and 16 bases lay in between. The V gene's germline CDR1 is SNHLY and CDR2 FYNNEI. The CDR3 spells CASKQARVNYEQYF. In DNA, the CDR3 is TGTGCCAGCAAACAGGCCCGCGTAAACTACGAGCAGTACTTC. The full variable domain, with the rest looked up from reference TRBV2 and TRBJ2-7, is EPEVTQTPSHQVTQMGQEVILRCVPISNHLYFYWYRQILGQKVEFLVSFYNNEISEKSEIFDDQFSVERPDGSNFTLKIRSTKLEDSAMYFCASKQARVNYEQYFGPGTRLTVT.

V and J are TRBV9 and TRBJ2-2; 9 nucleotides align to TRBD1. Trimming at V came to 4 bases and at J to 11 bases, leaving 30 bases not matched to a gene. The CDR3 runs 21 residues. Germline CDR1 SGDLS, CDR2 YYNGEE. CDR3 sequence reads: CASSSRQGVYSMGVTGNELFF. DNA of the CDR3: TGTGCCAGCAGCTCGCGACAGGGGGTATATTCTATGGGAGTGACGGGTAATGAGCTGTTTTTT.

J is TRBJ2-1 and V is TRBV7-9; D gene uncertain. Trimming pared 0 bases from V and 15 bases from J, leaving 9 bases between. Germline assignment: CDR1 SEHNR and CDR2 FQNEAQ (reference sequence). CDR3 length: 11 residues. CDR3 loop: CASSLAGLGFF. CDR3 in DNA: TGTGCCAGCAGCTTAGCTGGGCTGGGGTTCTTC.

This clone was observed once. The chain recombines TRBV6-5 with TRBJ1-1; 10 bases fit TRBD1. The CDR3 is 15 amino acids. Germline V gene sequence: CDR1 MNHEY, CDR2 SVGAGI. Germline trimming cut 5 bases from V and 6 bases from J; bases unmatched to any gene: 9. The CDR3 DNA sequence: TGTGCCAGCAGTCCCCGGGACAGGGGAACTGCTGAAGCTTTCTTT. It codes for CASSPRDRGTAEAFF.

V and J are TRBV28 and TRBJ1-2; no clear D. This CDR3 region has 10 residues. Between the trimmed V and J ends, which lost 10 bases and 2 bases, there was a span of 5 bases. CDR1 MDHEN and CDR2 SYDVKM come from the germline V gene. The CDR3 sequence: CATENYGYTF. CDR3 coding DNA: TGTGCCACAGAAAACTATGGCTACACCTTC.

The chain joins TRBV27 to TRBJ1-5, with D possibly TRBD1 on 6 matching bases. Trimming cost V 4 bases and J 4 bases, with 20 bases left between them. Germline loops: CDR1 MNHEY, CDR2 SMNVEV (reference sequence). CDR3 size: 17 residues. For the CDR3, the DNA is TGTGCCAGCAGTTCTCTCTTGGACAGATTAGCAAATCAGCCCCAGCATTTT. This sequence encodes CASSSLLDRLANQPQHF.

This rearrangement joins TRBV28 to TRBJ2-7; D is perhaps TRBD2 (6 bases). CDR3 length: 14 amino acids. In germline, CDR1 is MDHEN, CDR2 SYDVKM. V lost 10 bases and J 10 bases, leaving 26 bases between the germline ends. The CDR3 region is CATSRTQARGRQYF. CDR3 DNA sequence: TGTGCCACCTCGAGAACCCAGGCCCGGGGGAGACAGTACTTC.

This sequence joins TRBV19 and TRBJ2-3; 7 bases map to TRBD2. The CDR3 consists of 17 residues. The trim removed 5 bases at V and 2 bases at J, leaving 13 bases unmatched. Germline CDR1 and CDR2: LNHDA and SQIVND (reference sequence). CDR3 in amino acids: CASSGLGSGTYTDTQYF. Here the CDR3 DNA reads TGTGCCAGTAGTGGGCTCGGGAGCGGGACCTACACAGATACGCAGTATTTT. Full variable domain (remainder filled in from reference TRBV19 and TRBJ2-3): DGGITQSPKYLFRKEGQNVTLSCEQNLNHDAMYWYRQDPGQGLRLIYYSQIVNDFQKGDIAEGYSVSREKKESFPLTVTSAQKNPTAFYLCASSGLGSGTYTDTQYFGPGTRLTVL.

The rearrangement joins TRBV24-1 to TRBJ1-2, with TRBD1 as a possible D gene (6 bases). CDR1 is KGHDR and CDR2 is SFDVKD in the germline V gene. V lost 5 bases, J lost 3 bases, and 12 bases lay in between. This CDR3 has 14 residues. The CDR3 region has the DNA TGTGCCACCAGTGGGGGGGGCGCAGACTATGGCTACACCTTC. It encodes CATSGGGADYGYTF.

This chain joins TRBV7-3 and TRBJ1-2; D is perhaps TRBD1 (5 bases). V lost 4 bases and J lost 6, with 6 bases in between. The germline V gene has CDR1 SGHTA and CDR2 FQGTGA. The CDR3 spans 11 residues. CDR3 residues: CASSSGNGYTF. The DNA for the CDR3 is TGTGCCAGCAGCTCAGGGAATGGCTACACCTTC.

This chain uses TRBV30 with TRBJ2-6; D is unclear. CDR3 length: 14 amino acids. Trimming stripped 3 bases from V and 2 bases from J, with 8 bases between. Per germline, CDR1 GTSNPN and CDR2 SVGIG (reference sequence). In nucleotides, the CDR3 is TGTGCCTGGAGGCACGAGCCTGGGGCCAACGTCCTGACTTTC. This translates into CAWRHEPGANVLTF.

The chain combines TRBV5-8 with TRBJ1-5, with D tentatively TRBD1 (6 bases). Germline loops: CDR1 SGHTS, CDR2 YDEGEE. The CDR3 consists of 14 residues. The V end lost 2 bases, the J end lost 2 bases, and 8 bases lay between the germline ends. DNA of the CDR3: TGTGCCAGCAGCTTTTCAGGGGGCAATCAGCCCCAGCATTTT. Amino acid sequence: CASSFSGGNQPQHF.

This sequence joins TRBV14 and TRBJ2-7; 7 bases are shared with TRBD2. CDR3 length equals 14 residues. The germline V gene encodes CDR1 SGHDN and CDR2 FVKESK. With 4 bases clipped from V and 2 bases from J, the junction kept 5 bases outside the gene matches. This CDR3 reads CASSLSGLTYEQYF. CDR3 DNA sequence: TGTGCCAGCAGCCTTAGCGGGCTAACCTACGAGCAGTACTTC.